These 3 T cell receptor beta chains were all obtained from the same sample, sequenced in a study of long-term antiretroviral therapy in people with HIV. The immunoSEQ assay was v3.0, run at survey level. Some clones are missing from TCRdb's copy, which holds only in-frame ones; the method was immunoSEQ multiplex PCR. The sample consists of around 30,000 clones, 80% to 85% of them appearing once. Sequenced material: unsorted PBMCs, taken 0.4 years after starting antiretroviral therapy. The receptors come from a man younger than 35 with HIV.

The chain recombines TRBV18 with TRBJ2-7, with D possibly TRBD1 on 5 matching bases. CDR3 length equals 11 residues. The germline V gene has CDR1 KGHSH and CDR2 LQKENI. The V gene lost 6 bases and the J gene lost 5 bases, with 8 bases spanning the gap. The CDR3 sequence: CASSTRDEQYF. CDR3 nucleotides: TGTGCCAGCTCCACCAGGGACGAGCAGTACTTC.

This chain links TRBV9 with TRBJ1-1, with TRBD1 identical over 8 bases. J was trimmed by 7 bases and V by 3 bases; bases with no gene match: 5. Germline CDR1 and CDR2: SGDLS and YYNGEE. The CDR3 length is 13 residues. CDR3 in amino acids: CASSGDRFDEAFF. As DNA, the CDR3 is TGTGCCAGCAGCGGGGACAGGTTTGATGAAGCTTTCTTT.

The rearrangement links TRBV2 to TRBJ2-7; the match to TRBD1 covers 7 bases. J gave up 0 bases and V 10 bases, and 3 bases lay outside the gene matches. The germline gives CDR1 SNHLY, CDR2 FYNNEI. CDR3 size: 12 residues. CDR3: CATGDSSYEQYF. In nucleotides, the CDR3 is TGTGCCACCGGGGACAGCTCCTACGAGCAGTACTTC.